The 30 T cell receptor beta chains listed next were all sequenced from one sample in a study of T cell responses to AZD1222 COVID-19 vaccine (TCRdb year 2021). The sample's time point, from its label and the paper: about 28 days (+/-7) after the second vaccine dose. The library relied on the immunoSEQ multiplex PCR assay. Imported from immuneACCESS, the table was reduced by TCRdb to in-frame sequences with V and J called. These copies leave out some clones; in studies compared against another copy, an unresolved V gene accounts for under half, and the cause of the remainder is not known. Recorded for this sample are some 79,000 clones; over 75% of them occurred a single time. 3.4% of the sample is held by the ten biggest clonotypes. Sequences were derived from peripheral blood, sampled 28 days after the second AZD1222 dose. All receptors come from an adult who received the AZD1222 COVID-19 vaccine.

The gene calls are TRBV4-3 and TRBJ1-2; 10 bases are a match to TRBD1. Germline V gene sequence: CDR1 LGHNA, CDR2 YSLEER. After removal of 0 bases from V and 8 bases from J, the junction contained 6 bases not matched to a gene. The CDR3 is 15 amino acids. The CDR3: CASSQDRQGARGYTF. DNA of the CDR3: TGCGCCAGCAGCCAAGATCGACAGGGGGCGCGAGGCTACACCTTC.

The genes are TRBV7-2 and TRBJ2-3, with TRBD2 matching 10 bases. CDR1 and CDR2 from the germline V gene are SGHTA and FQGNSA. The CDR3 runs to 16 residues. With V trimmed by 5 bases and J by 6 bases, 11 bases remained unmatched. CDR3 loop: CASSVLVAGGGDTQYF. The CDR3 nucleotides are TGTGCCAGCAGCGTGCTGGTAGCGGGAGGAGGGGATACGCAGTATTTT.

The chain has TRBV11-2 and TRBJ2-3; tentative D call: TRBD2 (6 bases). This CDR3 region has 17 residues. V was trimmed by 0 bases and J by 2 bases, leaving 15 bases between them. Per germline, CDR1 SGHAT and CDR2 FQNNGV. The CDR3 loop reads CASSLDLRGGFTDTQYF. The CDR3 nucleotides are TGTGCCAGCAGCTTAGATCTGCGTGGGGGGTTCACAGATACGCAGTATTTT.

The genes are TRBV12-3 or TRBV12-4 and TRBJ2-5; unclear D gene. The V gene lost 5 bases and the J gene lost 0 bases, with 7 bases spanning the gap. The CDR3 is 13 amino acids. CDR3 amino acids: CASSHQHQETQYF. The DNA of the CDR3 is TGTGCCAGCAGTCACCAACACCAAGAGACCCAGTACTTC.

This chain joins TRBV5-4 and TRBJ1-4, with 7 bases identical to TRBD1. Trimming at V came to 1 base and at J to 8 bases, leaving 8 bases not matched to a gene. CDR1 is SGHNT and CDR2 is YYREEE in the germline V gene (reference sequence). This CDR3 has 15 amino acids. CDR3 DNA sequence: TGTGCCAGCAGCTTGAGTAGGGGGCTAGGGGAAAAACTGTTTTTT. Amino acids: CASSLSRGLGEKLFF.

The CDR3 nucleotides are TGTGCCAGCAGCGTGACTAGCGGGAGTTTGTATTTT. Protein product: CASSVTSGSLYF. This sequence joins TRBV7-2 and TRBJ2-3, with 12 bases fitting TRBD2. CDR1 and CDR2 from the germline V gene are SGHTA and FQGNSA. V dropped 5 bases and J dropped 14; count of bases not matched to a gene: 5. This CDR3 has 12 amino acids.

This clone was counted once. The gene calls are TRBV28 and TRBJ1-1; D unclear. V lost 7 bases, J lost 4 bases, and 13 bases lay in between. CDR3 length: 13 amino acids. CDR1 is MDHEN, CDR2 SYDVKM, per germline. The DNA for the CDR3 is TGTGCCAGCACTGGACCCCTGAGCACTGAAGCTTTCTTT. This gives the protein CASTGPLSTEAFF.

This clone was recorded a few times. The V call is TRBV29-1, the J call TRBJ2-1; D remains ambiguous. The CDR3 length is 13 residues. Trimming left V 3 bases short and J 5 bases short, with 11 bases between. Germline-derived CDR1 and CDR2 are SQVTM and ANQGSEA. The CDR3 sequence is CSVEGTTDNEQFF. CDR3 bases: TGCAGCGTTGAGGGTACTACCGACAATGAGCAGTTCTTC.

This clone was seen just once. The chain is built from TRBV28 and TRBJ1-4, with D tentatively TRBD1 (6 bases). The CDR3 covers 14 residues. Trimming stripped 3 bases from V and 10 bases from J, with 15 bases between. Germline V CDR1 and CDR2: MDHEN, SYDVKM. In nucleotides, the CDR3 is TGTGCCAGCAGTTTGGCAGACCGCAGGGGAAAACTGTTTTTT. Translated: CASSLADRRGKLFF.

V usage is TRBV24-1 and J usage is TRBJ1-2; D is perhaps TRBD1 (6 bases). V lost 4 bases and J lost 2, with 13 bases in between. The CDR3 is 15 residues long. Germline CDR1 and CDR2: KGHDR and SFDVKD. CDR3 coding DNA: TGTGCCACCAGTGAGGGGGGGCCTCCGAACTATGGCTACACCTTC. It codes for CATSEGGPPNYGYTF.

The J gene is TRBJ2-7, the V gene TRBV30; D not resolved. Trimming took off 0 bases at V and 7 bases at J, with 13 bases between the two ends. The CDR3 contains 13 residues. From germline, CDR1 is GTSNPN and CDR2 SVGIG (reference sequence). CDR3 nucleotide sequence: TGTGCCTGGAGTGTGGTCCCGGACGGGGAGCAGTACTTC. Translated: CAWSVVPDGEQYF.

This clone appeared a few times. In the same sample, other DNA sequences code for this CDR3. The V gene is TRBV19, the J gene TRBJ1-1; a weak D match, TRBD1 (5 bases). This CDR3 region has 13 residues. Germline values: CDR1 LNHDA, CDR2 SQIVND (reference sequence). V lost 5 bases and J lost 1, with 8 bases in between. The CDR3 protein is CASSFGQNTEAFF. CDR3 nucleotides: TGTGCCAGTAGTTTCGGACAGAACACTGAAGCTTTCTTT.

The CDR3 sequence is CASSSVLEKLFF. CDR3 bases: TGTGCCAGCAGCTCGGTACTCGAAAAACTGTTTTTT. V is TRBV12-3 or TRBV12-4 and J is TRBJ1-4; unclear D gene. This CDR3 contains 12 residues. V was trimmed by 6 bases and J by 8 bases, leaving 10 bases between them.

The V and J genes are TRBV28 and TRBJ1-6; D ambiguous. V lost 4 bases to trimming and J lost 10 bases, with 20 bases between them. Germline values: CDR1 MDHEN, CDR2 SYDVKM. The CDR3 is 16 residues long. CDR3 in DNA: TGTGCCAGCAGTTCAGGAAGGACCCGGGTGAACTCACCCCTCCACTTT. Translating gives CASSSGRTRVNSPLHF.

This clone was seen a handful of times. The chain has TRBV20-1 and TRBJ2-5; 8 bases map to TRBD1. The CDR3 length is 16 residues. The germline V gene has CDR1 DFQATT and CDR2 SNEGSKA (reference sequence). Germline trimming cut 3 bases from V and 0 bases from J; bases unmatched to any gene: 9. CDR3 loop: CSASDAGQGDQETQYF. CDR3 coding DNA: TGCAGTGCTAGTGACGCCGGACAGGGAGACCAAGAGACCCAGTACTTC.

The chain links TRBV9 to TRBJ2-3, with D perhaps matching TRBD2 (7 bases). Trimming left V 0 bases short and J 5 bases short, with 13 bases between. Per germline, CDR1 SGDLS and CDR2 YYNGEE. The CDR3 has 15 residues. The CDR3 sequence: CASSVVTGGLDTQYF. In DNA, the CDR3 is TGTGCCAGCAGCGTAGTCACGGGGGGCCTAGATACGCAGTATTTT.

The rearrangement uses TRBV3-1 (or the pseudogene TRBV3-2) and TRBJ1-1; D not certain. This CDR3 has 13 amino acids. Germline V gene lookup returns CDR1 LGHDT and CDR2 YNNKEL (reference sequence). The V gene lost 2 bases and the J gene lost 2 bases, with 6 bases spanning the gap. The CDR3 DNA reads as TGTGCCAGCAGCCAAATGGTCAACACTGAAGCTTTCTTT. Translated, it gives CASSQMVNTEAFF.

The chain carries TRBV28 and TRBJ1-5; TRBD1 matches at 9 bases. This CDR3 has 14 amino acids. V shed 6 bases and J 4 bases; nucleotides not matched to a gene: 4. Germline-derived CDR1 and CDR2 are MDHEN and SYDVKM. The CDR3 nucleotides read TGTGCCAGCAGGGCCGGGACAGGGAATCAGCCCCAGCATTTT. Encoded protein: CASRAGTGNQPQHF.

The chain has TRBV4-1 and TRBJ2-1; TRBD1 aligns across 9 bases. Trimming removed 2 bases from V and 8 bases from J; junction bases left unmatched: 7. The CDR3 consists of 15 residues. The germline CDR1 and CDR2 sequences are MGHRA and YSYEKL. CDR3 bases: TGCGCCAGCAGCCAACCCGGGACAGGGTTAGATGAGCAGTTCTTC. Translating it yields CASSQPGTGLDEQFF.

This chain joins TRBV19 and TRBJ2-3; 9 bases match TRBD2. Losses at the gene ends were 3 bases for V and 2 bases for J; bases not matched to a gene: 9. The germline V gene has CDR1 LNHDA and CDR2 SQIVND (reference sequence). The CDR3 extends over 17 amino acids. This CDR3 reads CASSMDYSGRTTDTQYF. The CDR3 nucleotides read TGTGCCAGTAGTATGGACTACAGCGGGAGGACCACAGATACGCAGTATTTT.

This clone was counted only a few times. This chain links TRBV18 with TRBJ2-3; D possibly uses TRBD1 or TRBD2 (6 bases each). Germline CDR1 KGHSH, CDR2 LQKENI. The CDR3 has 18 amino acids. V dropped 3 bases and J dropped 0 bases, with 19 bases sitting between them. The CDR3 loop is CASSPPSWGALSTDTQYF. Written as DNA, the CDR3 is TGTGCCAGCTCACCGCCCTCATGGGGGGCGTTAAGCACAGATACGCAGTATTTT.

The rearrangement joins TRBV6-5 to TRBJ2-2, with D possibly matching TRBD1 (6 bases). Trimming took 6 bases from V and 3 from J, leaving 11 bases between them. The V gene's germline CDR1 is MNHEY and CDR2 SVGAGI. The CDR3 runs 14 residues. CDR3 protein: CASSPYRDTGELFF. In DNA, the CDR3 is TGTGCCAGCAGCCCCTACAGGGACACCGGGGAGCTGTTTTTT.

The chain combines TRBV5-6 with TRBJ2-7, with no clear D. Germline CDR1 reads SGHDT; CDR2 reads YYEEEE. V was trimmed by 3 bases and J by 0 bases, leaving 1 base between them. The CDR3 consists of 11 residues. In DNA form, the CDR3 reads TGTGCCAGCAGCTCCTCCTACGAGCAGTACTTC. Translation gives CASSSSYEQYF.

The rearrangement uses TRBV11-3 and TRBJ2-3, with 12 bases that match TRBD2. Germline V gene lookup returns CDR1 SGHNT and CDR2 YENEEA. With V trimmed by 1 base and J by 4 bases, 3 bases remained unmatched. The CDR3 sequence is 16 residues long. CDR3 in DNA: TGTGCCAGCAGCTTAGGTCTAGCGGGAGGGCCAGATACGCAGTATTTT. Its translation is CASSLGLAGGPDTQYF. Full variable domain (missing parts from reference TRBV11-3 and TRBJ2-3): EAGVVQSPRYKIIEKKQPVAFWCNPISGHNTLYWYLQNLGQGPELLIRYENEEAVDDSQLPKDRFSAERLKGVDSTLKIQPAELGDSAVYLCASSLGLAGGPDTQYFGPGTRLTVL.

This clone was seen a few times. The rearrangement links TRBV4-3 to TRBJ1-6, with 8 bases identical to TRBD1. Germline V CDR1 and CDR2: LGHNA, YSLEER. Trimming cost V 3 bases and J 7 bases; bases outside gene matches: 5. The CDR3 has 15 residues. The CDR3 nucleotides read TGCGCCAGCAGCCAGGGGACAGGCGGAAATTCACCCCTCCACTTT. It is translated as CASSQGTGGNSPLHF.

The gene calls are TRBV6-1 and TRBJ1-2; 7 positions match TRBD1. This CDR3 is built from 16 residues. Looked up from germline, CDR1 is MNHNS and CDR2 is SASEGT. Trimming cost V 4 bases and J 5 bases; bases outside gene matches: 13. The CDR3 region is CASSARVGGYEYGYTF. The DNA of the CDR3 is TGTGCCAGCAGTGCCCGGGTAGGGGGCTATGAGTATGGCTACACCTTC.

The chain couples TRBV9 to TRBJ2-1, with D tentatively TRBD2 (5 bases). This CDR3 spans 15 amino acids. CDR1 and CDR2 (germline): SGDLS, YYNGEE. V shed 7 bases and J shed 6 bases, with 20 bases lying between them. CDR3 bases: TGTGCCAGCGAGCGGACGCAATCTCGGACCAATGAGCAGTTCTTC. Encoded protein: CASERTQSRTNEQFF.

The chain couples TRBV7-2 to TRBJ1-2; tentative D call: TRBD1 (5 bases). The CDR3 totals 15 residues. Trimming took 1 base from V and 5 from J, leaving 14 bases between them. Germline CDR1 and CDR2: SGHTA and FQGNSA. CDR3 coding DNA: TGTGCCAGCAGCTTAGACCAGGGCCAGCATTATGGCTACACCTTC. This gives the protein CASSLDQGQHYGYTF. Full variable domain (remainder filled in from reference TRBV7-2 and TRBJ1-2): GAGVSQSPSNKVTEKGKDVELRCDPISGHTALYWYRQSLGQGLEFLIYFQGNSAPDKSGLPSDRFSAERTGGSVSTLTIQRTQQEDSAVYLCASSLDQGQHYGYTFGSGTRLTVV.

J is TRBJ1-6 and V is TRBV2; TRBD1 matches at 9 bases. Germline V lookup: CDR1 SNHLY, CDR2 FYNNEI. The CDR3 has 16 amino acids. V shed 7 bases, J shed 12 bases, and the junction held 16 bases outside the gene matches. CDR3 in amino acids: CASNWDRERAIQPLHF. DNA for the CDR3: TGTGCCAGCAATTGGGACAGGGAAAGAGCTATCCAACCCCTCCACTTT.

V usage is TRBV10-3 and J usage is TRBJ1-2, with D perhaps matching TRBD1 (6 bases). This CDR3 is built from 11 residues. The germline V gene has CDR1 ENHRY and CDR2 SYGVKD. The germline V and J ends were trimmed by 7 bases and 6 bases, with 9 bases remaining between them. The CDR3 DNA sequence: TGTGCCATCACAAGGGGGGATGGCTACACCTTC. Translation: CAITRGDGYTF.